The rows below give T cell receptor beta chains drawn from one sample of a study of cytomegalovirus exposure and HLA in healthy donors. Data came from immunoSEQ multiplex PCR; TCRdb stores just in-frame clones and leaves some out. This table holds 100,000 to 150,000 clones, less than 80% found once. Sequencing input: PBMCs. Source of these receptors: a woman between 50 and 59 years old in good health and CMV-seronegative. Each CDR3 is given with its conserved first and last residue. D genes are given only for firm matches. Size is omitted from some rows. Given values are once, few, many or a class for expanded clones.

cdr3_nt: TGCAGTGCTAGAGTAATCGCTGAAGCTTTCTTT; cdr3_aa: CSARVIAEAFF; clone_size: -; j_call: TRBJ1-1; v_call: TRBV20-1; d_call: -
cdr3_nt: TGTGCCTGGGGGACAAGAACGAACACCGGGGAGCTGTTTTTT; cdr3_aa: CAWGTRTNTGELFF; clone_size: -; j_call: TRBJ2-2; v_call: TRBV30; d_call: -
cdr3_nt: TGTGCCAGCAGCGTAGTCCCGGCTCAGGGGGCAGGCGGGGAGCTGTTTTTT; cdr3_aa: CASSVVPAQGAGGELFF; clone_size: -; j_call: TRBJ2-2; v_call: TRBV9; d_call: TRBD1
cdr3_nt: TGTGCCAGCAGCTTGATAGGGCGGGAGGGGCGCGATACGCAGTATTTT; cdr3_aa: CASSLIGREGRDTQYF; clone_size: -; j_call: TRBJ2-3; v_call: TRBV5-8; d_call: TRBD2
cdr3_nt: TGCGCCAGCAGCCAAGGACCTACTAGCGGTCTTCGGGATGAGCAGTTCTTC; cdr3_aa: CASSQGPTSGLRDEQFF; clone_size: -; j_call: TRBJ2-1; v_call: TRBV4-1; d_call: TRBD2
cdr3_nt: TGTGCCAGCAGTGTGACAGGCGGAAACACCATATATTTT; cdr3_aa: CASSVTGGNTIYF; clone_size: -; j_call: TRBJ1-3; v_call: TRBV25-1; d_call: -
cdr3_nt: TGTGCCAGCAGCTTCGCGGGATCCTACGAGCAGTACTTC; cdr3_aa: CASSFAGSYEQYF; clone_size: -; j_call: TRBJ2-7; v_call: TRBV7-2; d_call: -
cdr3_nt: TGCAGTGCCGGGGATGGGCAGCCCCAGCATTTT; cdr3_aa: CSAGDGQPQHF; clone_size: -; j_call: TRBJ1-5; v_call: TRBV20-1; d_call: -
cdr3_nt: TGTGCCAGCAGTTTATCTAGCTTCAATGAGCAGTTCTTC; cdr3_aa: CASSLSSFNEQFF; clone_size: -; j_call: TRBJ2-1; v_call: TRBV27; d_call: -
cdr3_nt: TGTGCCAGTAGTTCGAGTGGCAGGACTGGACTAGCGAGGTTCAATGAGCAGTTCTTC; cdr3_aa: CASSSSGRTGLARFNEQFF; clone_size: -; j_call: TRBJ2-1; v_call: TRBV19; d_call: TRBD2
cdr3_nt: TGCGCCAGCAGCTTGACTAGCGGGAGCACAGATACGCAGTATTTT; cdr3_aa: CASSLTSGSTDTQYF; clone_size: -; j_call: TRBJ2-3; v_call: TRBV5-1; d_call: TRBD2
cdr3_nt: TGCGCCAGCAGCATAGGGACAGGGGGGATGAACACTGAAGCTTTCTTT; cdr3_aa: CASSIGTGGMNTEAFF; clone_size: -; j_call: TRBJ1-1; v_call: TRBV5-1; d_call: TRBD1
cdr3_nt: TGTGCCAGCACCAGGGGCACAGATACGCAGTATTTT; cdr3_aa: CASTRGTDTQYF; clone_size: -; j_call: TRBJ2-3; v_call: TRBV2; d_call: -
cdr3_nt: TGTTCCAGCAGCCCCCTAACGAAGGCGGGGGAGCAGTACTTC; cdr3_aa: CSSSPLTKAGEQYF; clone_size: -; j_call: TRBJ2-7; v_call: TRBV7-9; d_call: -
cdr3_nt: TGTGCCAGCAGTTTCCGGACAGCCTTCTCTGGAAACACCATATATTTT; cdr3_aa: CASSFRTAFSGNTIYF; clone_size: -; j_call: TRBJ1-3; v_call: TRBV28; d_call: -
cdr3_nt: TGTGCCAGCAGCCCAGAAGGAGTCCCGGGGGCCTACGAGCAGTACTTC; cdr3_aa: CASSPEGVPGAYEQYF; clone_size: -; j_call: TRBJ2-7; v_call: TRBV14; d_call: -
cdr3_nt: TGTGCCAGCAGTTTATCCCATAACCGCGTTAATTCACCCCTCCACTTT; cdr3_aa: CASSLSHNRVNSPLHF; clone_size: -; j_call: TRBJ1-6; v_call: TRBV27; d_call: -
cdr3_nt: TGCGCCAGCAGTAGGGGACAGGGTTATGCAGCTTTCTTT; cdr3_aa: CASSRGQGYAAFF; clone_size: -; j_call: TRBJ1-1; v_call: TRBV10-2; d_call: TRBD1
cdr3_nt: TGCGCCAGCAGCCAAGGGAGGCAGGCGGTCTCTGGAAACGCCATATATTTT; cdr3_aa: CASSQGRQAVSGNAIYF; clone_size: -; j_call: TRBJ1-3; v_call: TRBV4-1; d_call: -
cdr3_nt: TGTGCCACCAGCAGAGGAGGAAACGAGCAGTACTTC; cdr3_aa: CATSRGGNEQYF; clone_size: -; j_call: TRBJ2-7; v_call: TRBV15; d_call: -
cdr3_nt: TGTGCCAGCAGCCAAGATCCCCCTAGCGGCACAGATACGCAGTATTTT; cdr3_aa: CASSQDPPSGTDTQYF; clone_size: -; j_call: TRBJ2-3; v_call: TRBV4-2; d_call: -
cdr3_nt: TGTGCCAGGACCGGGACAGTAGACTACGAGCAGTACTTC; cdr3_aa: CARTGTVDYEQYF; clone_size: few; j_call: TRBJ2-7; v_call: TRBV30; d_call: TRBD1
cdr3_nt: TGTGCCAGCAGCGGGCGGGCGAACACCGGGGAGCTGTTTTTT; cdr3_aa: CASSGRANTGELFF; clone_size: -; j_call: TRBJ2-2; v_call: TRBV11-3; d_call: -
cdr3_nt: TGTGCCAGCAGTCCCCTATTGACAGGGATGGAGACCCAGTACTTC; cdr3_aa: CASSPLLTGMETQYF; clone_size: -; j_call: TRBJ2-5; v_call: TRBV28; d_call: TRBD1
cdr3_nt: TGTGCCAGCAGCTTAAAGGAGACTGACTACGAGCAGTACTTC; cdr3_aa: CASSLKETDYEQYF; clone_size: -; j_call: TRBJ2-7; v_call: TRBV7-8; d_call: -
cdr3_nt: TGTGCCAGCAGCTTGGGGTGGACGGGGGCCAAAAACATTCAGTACTTC; cdr3_aa: CASSLGWTGAKNIQYF; clone_size: few; j_call: TRBJ2-4; v_call: TRBV5-8; d_call: -
cdr3_nt: TGTGCCAGCAGCCGAGGACTAAACTCCTACGAGCAGTACTTC; cdr3_aa: CASSRGLNSYEQYF; clone_size: -; j_call: TRBJ2-7; v_call: TRBV7-2; d_call: -
cdr3_nt: TGTGCCAGCAGTTACTCTACAGGGGACACCGGGGAGCTGTTTTTT; cdr3_aa: CASSYSTGDTGELFF; clone_size: -; j_call: TRBJ2-2; v_call: TRBV6-5; d_call: TRBD1
cdr3_nt: TGTGCCACCAGCAGAGCACGGGAGAACACTGAAGCTTTCTTT; cdr3_aa: CATSRARENTEAFF; clone_size: -; j_call: TRBJ1-1; v_call: TRBV15; d_call: -
cdr3_nt: TGTGCCACCCCTAATACGCAGTATTTT; cdr3_aa: CATPNTQYF; clone_size: -; j_call: TRBJ2-3; v_call: TRBV2; d_call: -
cdr3_nt: TGTGCCAGCAGCTTAGCGGCAACGACACCGTCCGATACGCAGTATTTT; cdr3_aa: CASSLAATTPSDTQYF; clone_size: -; j_call: TRBJ2-3; v_call: TRBV7-2; d_call: -
cdr3_nt: TGTGCCAGTGCCCAACAGGGAATACCTTCAGATACGCAGTATTTT; cdr3_aa: CASAQQGIPSDTQYF; clone_size: -; j_call: TRBJ2-3; v_call: TRBV19; d_call: -
cdr3_nt: TGTGCCATCGGGACAGGGGACTACAATGAGCAGTTCTTC; cdr3_aa: CAIGTGDYNEQFF; clone_size: -; j_call: TRBJ2-1; v_call: TRBV10-3; d_call: TRBD1
cdr3_nt: TGTGCCAGCAGCTTAGGACTAGGTCTCGCCGGAGATACGCAGTATTTT; cdr3_aa: CASSLGLGLAGDTQYF; clone_size: -; j_call: TRBJ2-3; v_call: TRBV7-7; d_call: -
cdr3_nt: TGTGCCAGCAGCTTAGGGGGTCAGGGGCCTTATGGCTACACCTTC; cdr3_aa: CASSLGGQGPYGYTF; clone_size: -; j_call: TRBJ1-2; v_call: TRBV7-2; d_call: -
cdr3_nt: TGTGCCAGCAGCCCCGGGACTCGCAATGAGCAGTTCTTC; cdr3_aa: CASSPGTRNEQFF; clone_size: -; j_call: TRBJ2-1; v_call: TRBV7-2; d_call: -
cdr3_nt: TGCGCCAGCAGTTACAGGGGTTGGACCGGGGAGCTGTTTTTT; cdr3_aa: CASSYRGWTGELFF; clone_size: -; j_call: TRBJ2-2; v_call: TRBV23-1; d_call: TRBD1
cdr3_nt: TGTGCCAGCAGTTTTAGAGGGGGCGCGACCGAGCAGTACTTC; cdr3_aa: CASSFRGGATEQYF; clone_size: -; j_call: TRBJ2-7; v_call: TRBV28; d_call: TRBD1
cdr3_nt: TGTGCCAGCAGTCCGTCGCCGGTTACGGAAGCTTTCTTT; cdr3_aa: CASSPSPVTEAFF; clone_size: -; j_call: TRBJ1-1; v_call: TRBV28; d_call: -
cdr3_nt: TGTGCCAGCAGCTCCCAAGGGCTAGCGGGGGGGGTGGAGCAGTACTTC; cdr3_aa: CASSSQGLAGGVEQYF; clone_size: few; j_call: TRBJ2-7; v_call: TRBV7-8; d_call: TRBD2
cdr3_nt: TGTGCCAGCAGCCGACAGGGGGGGACCTACGAGCAGTACTTC; cdr3_aa: CASSRQGGTYEQYF; clone_size: -; j_call: TRBJ2-7; v_call: TRBV2; d_call: TRBD1
cdr3_nt: TGTGCCAGCAGTGAATTCTGGGCCGAGCAGTACTTC; cdr3_aa: CASSEFWAEQYF; clone_size: -; j_call: TRBJ2-7; v_call: TRBV6-1; d_call: -
cdr3_nt: TGTGCCAGCAGCCGGACTAGCGGGAGGGCCGCTTTCTTC; cdr3_aa: CASSRTSGRAAFF; clone_size: -; j_call: TRBJ2-1; v_call: TRBV7-8; d_call: TRBD2
cdr3_nt: TGCGCCAGCAGCTCCCGTTGGGGGGTAGGGGGGGAGCTGTTTTTT; cdr3_aa: CASSSRWGVGGELFF; clone_size: few; j_call: TRBJ2-2; v_call: TRBV4-3; d_call: -
cdr3_nt: TGTGCCAGCAGCTTAAGGACAGGGGGCGGGGAGCTGTTTTTT; cdr3_aa: CASSLRTGGGELFF; clone_size: -; j_call: TRBJ2-2; v_call: TRBV11-2; d_call: TRBD1
cdr3_nt: TGTGCCAGCACCACTAGCGGGAAAATCTACGAGCAGTACTTC; cdr3_aa: CASTTSGKIYEQYF; clone_size: few; j_call: TRBJ2-7; v_call: TRBV7-9; d_call: TRBD2